The 23 T cell receptor beta chains listed next were all sequenced from one sample in a study of shared T cell receptors in the human thymus. Profiled with immunoSEQ multiplex PCR; TCRdb holds only in-frame clones, not every one. The sample consists of hundreds of thousands of clones, approximately 90% of them appearing once. These data also formed part of another study, on human thymus T cells.

The sequenced sample consisted of thymocytes. The receptor set was obtained from a boy younger than two with a congenital heart defect.

A single count supports this clone. The chain links TRBV7-2 to TRBJ2-7, with TRBD2 matching over 15 bases. Germline V lookup: CDR1 SGHTA, CDR2 FQGNSA. The CDR3 loop spans 18 amino acids. After removal of 4 bases from V and 6 bases from J, the junction contained 13 bases not matched to a gene. CDR3: CASSSRTSGRADKSEQYF. The CDR3 region has the DNA TGTGCCAGCAGCTCCAGGACTAGCGGGAGGGCCGATAAATCCGAGCAGTACTTC. Full variable domain (remainder filled in from reference TRBV7-2 and TRBJ2-7): GAGVSQSPSNKVTEKGKDVELRCDPISGHTALYWYRQSLGQGLEFLIYFQGNSAPDKSGLPSDRFSAERTGGSVSTLTIQRTQQEDSAVYLCASSSRTSGRADKSEQYFGPGTRLTVT.

V usage is TRBV4-2 and J usage is TRBJ2-3, with 11 bases identical to TRBD2. Per the germline V gene, CDR1 is LGHNA and CDR2 is YNFKEQ. J lost 1 base, V lost 1 base, and 19 bases had no gene match. The CDR3 totals 22 residues. CDR3 loop: CASSQAATSTSGSPRGTDTQYF. As DNA, the CDR3 is TGTGCCAGCAGCCAAGCCGCCACCTCAACTAGCGGGAGCCCCCGGGGCACAGATACGCAGTATTTT.

The chain is built from TRBV5-1 and TRBJ2-5, with 11 bases aligning to TRBD2. CDR3 length: 18 amino acids. Germline V gene sequence: CDR1 SGHRS, CDR2 YFSETQ. The trim removed 1 base at V and 5 bases at J, leaving 13 bases unmatched. The chain's CDR3 is CASSLLLAGDPPGETQYF. The CDR3 DNA reads TGCGCCAGCAGCTTGTTACTAGCGGGAGACCCACCAGGGGAGACCCAGTACTTC.

This chain uses TRBV11-3 with TRBJ2-5; weak D call: TRBD1 (6 bases). With the DNA end fitting TRBJ2-7 better, the J assignment may be wrong. Germline V gives CDR1 SGHNT, CDR2 YENEEA. The CDR3 covers 14 residues. CDR3 protein: CASRYNRASYEQYF. The CDR3 nucleotides are TGTGCCAGCAGGTACAACAGGGCCTCCTACGAGCAGTACTTC.

The rearrangement links TRBV7-3 to TRBJ2-5, with 8 bases matching TRBD1. CDR1 and CDR2 from the germline V gene are SGHTA and FQGTGA. V lost 5 bases, J lost 1 base, and 6 bases stayed unmatched. This CDR3 is built from 15 residues. Here the CDR3 reads CASSLRTGLQETQYF. DNA of the CDR3: TGTGCCAGCAGCCTACGGACAGGGCTCCAAGAGACCCAGTACTTC.

The chain has TRBV7-9 and TRBJ1-4; 9 bases agree with TRBD1. V shed 4 bases, J shed 4 bases, and the junction held 7 bases outside the gene matches. Germline CDR1 reads SEHNR; CDR2 reads FQNEAQ (reference sequence). The CDR3 covers 16 residues. The CDR3 bases are TGTGCCAGCAGCTGGCCGGGACAGGGCCGTAATGAAAAACTGTTTTTT. Translated, it gives CASSWPGQGRNEKLFF.

This clone was detected only once. This chain joins TRBV6-1 and TRBJ1-2; TRBD1 matches at 7 bases. From germline, CDR1 is MNHNS and CDR2 SASEGT. The CDR3 is 24 amino acids. V lost 0 bases and J lost 3; bases outside the gene matches: 31. In DNA form, the CDR3 reads TGTGCCAGCAGTGAAGCGGGGCAACAGGGGAGCCCTCAGATAACGCTATATAGGGACTATGGCTACACCTTC. Translated, it gives CASSEAGQQGSPQITLYRDYGYTF.

The chain recombines TRBV27 with TRBJ1-1; 12 nucleotides match TRBD1. Germline CDR1 reads MNHEY; CDR2 reads SMNVEV (reference sequence). The CDR3 is made up of 17 amino acids. Unmatched junction bases numbered 12, after V lost 5 bases and J lost 5 bases. The CDR3 coding sequence is TGTGCCAGCAGTCCGGCAAGGGACAGGGGGCACTATACTGAAGCTTTCTTT. It yields the protein CASSPARDRGHYTEAFF.

The V and J genes are TRBV7-9 and TRBJ2-1, with 9 bases fitting TRBD2. CDR1 is SEHNR and CDR2 is FQNEAQ in the germline V gene (reference sequence). This CDR3 is 16 amino acids long. V was clipped by 5 bases and J by 4 bases; unmatched bases: 9. CDR3 nucleotides: TGTGCCAGCAGCCGGGGAGGACTAGCGCCTTACAATGAGCAGTTCTTC. Translating gives CASSRGGLAPYNEQFF.

This clone appeared a single time. V and J are TRBV7-2 and TRBJ2-7; TRBD2 matches 9 bases. This CDR3 is built from 19 residues. CDR1 and CDR2 (germline): SGHTA, FQGNSA. The J segment lost 4 bases and the V segment lost 4 bases, leaving 20 bases of the junction unmatched. The CDR3 coding sequence is TGTGCCAGCAGCTCCCGCCAGGGTCGACTAGCGGAACTACCTTACGAGCAGTACTTC. It encodes CASSSRQGRLAELPYEQYF.

V gene TRBV5-1 combines with J gene TRBJ2-7; maybe TRBD2 (6 bases). Germline loops: CDR1 SGHRS, CDR2 YFSETQ. CDR3 length equals 15 residues. V was pared by 7 bases and J by 1 base, with 18 bases between. DNA of the CDR3: TGCGCCAGCTTCCCCTCGGGGGAGAAATCCTACGAGCAGTACTTC. Translated: CASFPSGEKSYEQYF.

The chain is built from TRBV10-1 and TRBJ2-2; 8 bases align to TRBD2. This CDR3 is built from 14 residues. V lost 11 bases, J lost 4 bases, and 9 bases stayed unmatched. The germline V gene encodes CDR1 WNHNN and CDR2 SYGVQD (reference sequence). The DNA of the CDR3 is TGCGCCGGCTCCGGGACTAGGAGCACCGGGGAGCTGTTTTTT. This gives the protein CAGSGTRSTGELFF.

The chain uses TRBV6-1 and TRBJ2-3; 9 positions agree with TRBD1. V trimming: 2 bases; J trimming: 2 bases; junction bases outside the gene matches: 5. Germline assignment: CDR1 MNHNS and CDR2 SASEGT. CDR3 length equals 16 residues. CDR3 nucleotide sequence: TGTGCCAGCAGTGAACCGGGACAGGGAGTCACAGATACGCAGTATTTT. Translation: CASSEPGQGVTDTQYF.

This chain connects TRBV19 to TRBJ2-7; 9 positions agree with TRBD2. With 3 bases clipped from V and 4 bases from J, the junction kept 7 bases outside the gene matches. The CDR3 length is 15 residues. The germline V gene encodes CDR1 LNHDA and CDR2 SQIVND (reference sequence). This CDR3 reads CASSIGREGPYEQYF. The CDR3 bases are TGTGCCAGTAGTATTGGGCGGGAGGGGCCTTACGAGCAGTACTTC.

V is TRBV4-3 and J is TRBJ2-7, with TRBD1 matching over 11 bases. CDR3 length: 13 residues. The V gene's germline CDR1 is LGHNA and CDR2 YSLEER. V lost 4 bases and J lost 4; bases outside the gene matches: 0. CDR3 in amino acids: CASSRDRGYEQYF. The CDR3 nucleotides read TGCGCCAGCAGCCGGGACAGGGGGTACGAGCAGTACTTC.

V gene TRBV4-1 combines with J gene TRBJ1-2, with D perhaps TRBD1 (6 bases). Germline lookup yields CDR1 MGHRA and CDR2 YSYEKL. The CDR3 loop spans 14 amino acids. Trimming pared 3 bases from V and 6 bases from J, leaving 14 bases between. The CDR3 DNA reads TGCGCCAGCAGCCAGACGGCAAACAGGGATGGCTACACCTTC. Translating it yields CASSQTANRDGYTF.

The V and J genes are TRBV6-6 and TRBJ2-7; 7 bases fit TRBD2. The CDR3 extends over 12 amino acids. Germline-derived CDR1 and CDR2 are MNHNY and SVGAGI (reference sequence). Germline trimming cut 7 bases from V and 5 bases from J; bases unmatched to any gene: 5. CDR3: CASTPGGNEQYF. DNA of the CDR3: TGTGCCAGCACTCCGGGGGGTAACGAGCAGTACTTC.

This chain uses TRBV29-1 with TRBJ1-2, with a weak D call TRBD1 (5 bases). Trimming removed 3 bases from V and 2 bases from J, with 16 bases in between. Germline assignment: CDR1 SQVTM and CDR2 ANQGSEA. The CDR3 covers 15 residues. CDR3 nucleotides: TGCAGCGTTGATAGCCAGGGATTTTCCAACTATGGCTACACCTTC. It yields the protein CSVDSQGFSNYGYTF.

A few counts support this clone. The chain combines TRBV4-3 with TRBJ2-2; 9 positions match TRBD2. CDR1 LGHNA and CDR2 YSLEER come from the germline V gene. Germline trimming cut 0 bases from V and 5 bases from J; bases unmatched to any gene: 13. The CDR3 totals 19 residues. Here the CDR3 DNA reads TGCGCCAGCAGCCAAGATCGCGCCAGGGCGGGACTAGCAACCGGGGAGCTGTTTTTT. Amino acids: CASSQDRARAGLATGELFF.

J is TRBJ2-5 and V is TRBV15; no definite D call. The CDR3 sequence is 16 residues long. V lost 4 bases and J 5 bases, leaving 20 bases between the germline ends. Germline CDR1 reads LNHNV; CDR2 reads YYDKDF (reference sequence). CDR3 sequence reads: CATSTRRHTARETQYF. In DNA form, the CDR3 reads TGTGCCACCAGCACCAGACGGCACACGGCGAGGGAGACCCAGTACTTC.

This sequence joins TRBV7-9 and TRBJ2-1; 10 bases align to TRBD2. V dropped 10 bases and J dropped 2; count of bases not matched to a gene: 14. The CDR3 contains 17 residues. CDR1 SEHNR and CDR2 FQNEAQ come from the germline V gene (reference sequence). The CDR3 coding sequence is TGTGCCACCGGGGGGCTAGCGGGAGCTCCAACCTACAATGAGCAGTTCTTC. Translating gives CATGGLAGAPTYNEQFF.

The chain recombines TRBV12-5 with TRBJ2-3; the D is unclear. V dropped 3 bases and J dropped 3 bases, with 10 bases sitting between them. The CDR3 is made up of 14 amino acids. CDR1 and CDR2 from the germline V gene are LGHNT and FRNRAP. The CDR3 DNA reads TGTGCTAGTGGTTTACTGACACAAACAGATACGCAGTATTTT. It is translated as CASGLLTQTDTQYF. The full variable domain, with the rest looked up from reference TRBV12-5 and TRBJ2-3, is DARVTQTPRHKVTEMGQEVTMRCQPILGHNTVFWYRQTMMQGLELLAYFRNRAPLDDSGMPKDRFSAEMPDATLATLKIQPSEPRDSAVYFCASGLLTQTDTQYFGPGTRLTVL.

The J gene is TRBJ1-4, the V gene TRBV29-1; 7 bases map to TRBD1. Germline CDR1 SQVTM, CDR2 ANQGSEA. The CDR3 covers 18 residues. The trim removed 6 bases at V and 7 bases at J, leaving 23 bases unmatched. CDR3 residues: CSVTTDKRKQRGPEKLFF. The CDR3 nucleotides are TGCAGCGTCACTACCGATAAGCGAAAGCAAAGGGGGCCTGAAAAACTGTTTTTT.